The clone carrying this T cell receptor (beta chain) was observed many times. The antigen is not known. This entry comes from a study of neurological immune-mediated disorders. The cDNA came from 5'RACE, which used 10-nucleotide random UMIs. One entry per CDR3 protein, called by TCRdb with MiXCR from the 5' RACE reads. The sample lists some 49,000 distinct CDR3 sequences, approximately 11% occurring once. General observations from the study: Expansion of TCR clones was greatest in HTLV-1-associated myelopathy and smallest in multiple sclerosis, where it fell below that of healthy controls.

Specified time point: longitudinal time-point 1 (baseline). 2 million unsorted PBMCs were stored in RNAlater at -80 °C before RNA extraction. This receptor was identified in a woman between 40 and 50 years old in good health. Sample: PBMCs.

CDR3 DNA sequence: TGTGCCAGCAGCCCTGACAGGGGGGGAACCGGGGAGCTGTTTTTT. It encodes CASSPDRGGTGELFF. The rearrangement joins TRBV6-2 or TRBV6-3 to TRBJ2-2, with 9 nucleotides matching TRBD1. The germline V gene encodes CDR1 MNHEY and CDR2 SVGEGT. The CDR3 contains 15 residues. With 6 bases clipped from V and 5 bases from J, the junction kept 7 bases outside the gene matches.